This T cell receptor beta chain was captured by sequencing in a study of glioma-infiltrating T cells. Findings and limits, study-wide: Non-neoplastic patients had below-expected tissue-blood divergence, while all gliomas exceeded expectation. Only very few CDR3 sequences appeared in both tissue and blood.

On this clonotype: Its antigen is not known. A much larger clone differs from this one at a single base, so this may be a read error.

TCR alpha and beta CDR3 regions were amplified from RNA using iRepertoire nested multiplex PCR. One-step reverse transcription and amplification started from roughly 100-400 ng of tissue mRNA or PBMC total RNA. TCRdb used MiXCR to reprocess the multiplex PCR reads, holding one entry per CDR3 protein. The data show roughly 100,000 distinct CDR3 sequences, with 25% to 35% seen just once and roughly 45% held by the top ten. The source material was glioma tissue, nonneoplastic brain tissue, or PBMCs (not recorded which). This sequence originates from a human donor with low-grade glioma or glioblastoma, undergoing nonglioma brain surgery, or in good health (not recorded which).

The CDR3 is CAGSSSRQPSSPLHF. The CDR3 bases are TGTGCCGGCAGCTCTTCGAGACAGCCCTCCTCACCCCTCCACTTT. The chain joins TRBV7-6 to TRBJ1-6; D perhaps matches TRBD1 (5 bases). The CDR3 sequence is 15 residues long. Per germline, CDR1 SGHVS and CDR2 FNYEAQ.